This T cell receptor (beta chain) was obtained from a study of identical twins. Points from the study as a whole: Where beta out-of-frame sequences were concerned, excess twin sharing was weaker.

This clonotype was observed a handful of times. Its antigen remains unknown. From the 5' RACE reads, TCRdb called clonotypes with MiXCR, one entry per CDR3 protein. Of some 790,000 distinct CDR3 sequences listed, 15% to 20% are singletons. The CDR3 consists of 17 residues. Germline V gene lookup returns CDR1 SGHRS and CDR2 YFSETQ. V trimming: 7 bases; J trimming: 0 bases; junction bases outside the gene matches: 7. All donors were healthy Caucasians. The data also belong to a second study, concerning T cells expressing NK-cell markers. From that paper: Sequencing covered eight donors, seven HCMV-seropositive and one seronegative. Researchers report these clonotypes also headed the CD3+CD56-NKG2C+ fraction in a few donors.

The source material was PBMCs. V usage is TRBV5-1 and J usage is TRBJ2-2, with 12 bases matching TRBD2. This sequence was found in a woman aged 18 to 35 in good health. CDR3 nucleotide sequence: TGCGCCAGCTCTGGACTAGCGGGGTTCGCGAACACCGGGGAGCTGTTTTTT. Translating it yields CASSGLAGFANTGELFF.